A single sample gave rise to the 9 T cell receptor beta chains below, sequenced in a study of OX40 agonist ivuxolimab in advanced cancers. TCRdb keeps only in-frame clones here, not all; method: immunoSEQ multiplex PCR. The sample lists 37,000 or so clones; roughly 87% were seen once. The sequences come from CD4+ or CD8+ T cells sorted from blood, collected in a trial of the OX40 agonist ivuxolimab. These receptors all stem from an adult with an advanced solid tumor such as melanoma, head and neck, liver or kidney cancer.

This sequence joins TRBV30 and TRBJ1-6; D remains unclear. The V and J ends lost 5 bases and 5 bases respectively, with 10 bases between them. Germline V gives CDR1 GTSNPN, CDR2 SVGIG (reference sequence). The CDR3 extends over 13 amino acids. CDR3 coding DNA: TGTGCCTGGTTGACGGCAGATAATTCACCCCTCCACTTT. It specifies CAWLTADNSPLHF. Using reference TRBV30 and TRBJ1-6 for the parts outside the CDR3, the full variable domain is SQTIHQWPATLVQPVGSPLSLECTVEGTSNPNLYWYRQAAGRGLQLLFYSVGIGQISSEVPQNLSASRPQDRQFILSSKKLLLSDSGFYLCAWLTADNSPLHFGNGTRLTVT.

This chain links TRBV10-3 with TRBJ2-2; 9 positions agree with TRBD2. The CDR3 totals 17 residues. Germline V gene lookup returns CDR1 ENHRY and CDR2 SYGVKD. J gave up 3 bases and V 2 bases, and 7 bases lay outside the gene matches. CDR3: CAISENSGGFDTGELFF. The CDR3 coding sequence is TGTGCCATCAGTGAGAATAGCGGGGGTTTCGACACCGGGGAGCTGTTTTTT.

This clone was detected only a few times. The chain combines TRBV5-1 with TRBJ1-5, with D uncertain. Trimming pared 4 bases from V and 0 bases from J, leaving 8 bases between. The CDR3 consists of 14 residues. Germline CDR1 is SGHRS and CDR2 is YFSETQ. Written as DNA, the CDR3 is TGCGCCAGCAGCCCTGACCATAGCAATCAGCCCCAGCATTTT. Encoded protein: CASSPDHSNQPQHF.

This clone was counted a few times. V and J are TRBV5-4 and TRBJ2-7, with D hard to call. Germline CDR1 is SGHNT and CDR2 is YYREEE (reference sequence). Trimming pared 0 bases from V and 6 bases from J, leaving 7 bases between. The CDR3 extends over 12 amino acids. CDR3 protein: CASSLEWSEQYF. The CDR3 DNA reads as TGTGCCAGCAGCTTGGAGTGGTCCGAGCAGTACTTC.

The chain links TRBV5-1 to TRBJ2-7, with 8 bases fitting TRBD1. CDR3 length: 14 amino acids. The V gene's germline CDR1 is SGHRS and CDR2 YFSETQ. Trimming at V came to 0 bases and at J to 6 bases, leaving 5 bases not matched to a gene. The CDR3 spells CASSLGQGPSEQYF. The DNA of the CDR3 is TGCGCCAGCAGCTTGGGACAGGGGCCTAGCGAGCAGTACTTC.

The sample holds a few counts of this clone. The CDR3 spells CASSEDTGSGANVLTF. CDR3 DNA: TGTGCCAGCAGTGAAGATACAGGCTCTGGGGCCAACGTCCTGACTTTC. The chain recombines TRBV6-1 with TRBJ2-6; tentative D call: TRBD1 (5 bases). CDR1 and CDR2 (germline): MNHNS, SASEGT. The CDR3 is made up of 16 amino acids. With 1 base removed from V and 0 bases from J, the gap between germline ends came to 7 bases.

The chain couples TRBV6-6 to TRBJ2-5; D is tentatively TRBD1 or TRBD2 (6 bases each). Germline-derived CDR1 and CDR2 are MNHNY and SVGAGI (reference sequence). Trimming stripped 8 bases from V and 2 bases from J, with 15 bases between. The CDR3 is made up of 14 amino acids. The CDR3 DNA follows: TGTGCCAGCTGGGAGGAACAGGGACAAGAGACCCAGTACTTC. Translation gives CASWEEQGQETQYF.

The CDR3 loop is CASSVAWDRVAYEQYF. For the CDR3, the DNA is TGCGCCAGCAGCGTTGCCTGGGACAGGGTGGCCTACGAGCAGTACTTC. V and J are TRBV5-1 and TRBJ2-7; 9 nucleotides line up with TRBD1. Germline-derived CDR1 and CDR2 are SGHRS and YFSETQ. Trimming took 4 bases from V and 2 from J; bases not matched to a gene: 10. The CDR3 has 16 amino acids.

V gene TRBV6-1 combines with J gene TRBJ2-3, with D possibly matching TRBD1 (5 bases). V shed 1 base and J shed 4 bases, with 12 bases lying between them. From germline, CDR1 is MNHNS and CDR2 SASEGT. The CDR3 sequence is 15 residues long. The CDR3 here is CASSEVAQGPDTQYF. CDR3 coding DNA: TGTGCCAGCAGTGAAGTAGCCCAGGGCCCAGATACGCAGTATTTT.